One sample yielded the 32 T cell receptor beta chains listed below, sequenced in a study of cytomegalovirus exposure and HLA in healthy donors. The PCR used 60 Vbeta and 13 Jbeta primers. The protocol was immunoSEQ multiplex PCR, while the TCRdb copy is restricted to in-frame clones and leaves out a portion. Found here are roughly 150,000 clones, approximately 77% of them singletons; the top ten hold 2% to 3%. Sample: PBMCs. The receptors were gathered from a female donor in good health and CMV-seronegative.

The genes are TRBV2 and TRBJ1-6; TRBD1 agrees at 8 bases. CDR1 is SNHLY, CDR2 FYNNEI, per germline. Losses at the gene ends were 8 bases for V and 6 bases for J; bases not matched to a gene: 9. The CDR3 extends over 15 amino acids. Written as DNA, the CDR3 is TGTGCCAGCCTCTTACAGGGGGGTAGTAATTCACCCCTCCACTTT. Encoded protein: CASLLQGGSNSPLHF.

This chain links TRBV7-2 with TRBJ2-6; 9 bases are shared with TRBD1. From germline, CDR1 is SGHTA and CDR2 FQGNSA. The CDR3 consists of 16 residues. The junction had 5 bases not matched to a gene; V was cut back by 8 bases and J by 0 bases. The CDR3 loop reads CASDTGGASGANVLTF. The DNA of the CDR3 is TGTGCCAGCGACACAGGGGGCGCCTCTGGGGCCAACGTCCTGACTTTC.

V usage is TRBV7-2 and J usage is TRBJ2-1, with D maybe TRBD2 (7 bases). This CDR3 is 16 amino acids long. Trimming cost V 0 bases and J 4 bases, with 13 bases left between them. CDR1 and CDR2 from the germline V gene are SGHTA and FQGNSA. The CDR3: CASSLAPGGQYNEQFF. The CDR3 DNA sequence: TGTGCCAGCAGCTTAGCTCCCGGGGGGCAATACAATGAGCAGTTCTTC.

The rearrangement uses TRBV7-2 and TRBJ2-1; 7 bases map to TRBD1. The germline CDR1 and CDR2 sequences are SGHTA and FQGNSA. CDR3 length: 16 amino acids. J gave up 2 bases and V 4 bases, and 8 bases lay outside the gene matches. The DNA for the CDR3 is TGTGCCAGCAGCTCCACCCTCCAGGGGGCCTACAATGAGCAGTTCTTC. As protein: CASSSTLQGAYNEQFF.

CDR3 in DNA: TGTGCCAGCAGCTCATTTCAGGGTAGTCCTCAGCCCCAGCATTTT. Its protein is CASSSFQGSPQPQHF. V gene TRBV5-6 combines with J gene TRBJ1-5, with a weak D call TRBD1 (5 bases). V was trimmed by 3 bases and J by 6 bases, leaving 16 bases between them. Germline assignment: CDR1 SGHDT and CDR2 YYEEEE. The CDR3 is made up of 15 amino acids.

The chain recombines TRBV7-9 with TRBJ1-2, with D uncertain. The ends were cut back, 5 bases at V and 7 bases at J, with 11 bases in the middle. The CDR3 consists of 12 residues. Germline CDR1 reads SEHNR; CDR2 reads FQNEAQ (reference sequence). CDR3 loop: CASSAPPGGYTF. The CDR3 region has the DNA TGTGCCAGCAGCGCCCCCCCGGGTGGCTACACCTTC.

The CDR3 sequence: CASSPRRLSGANVLTF. DNA of the CDR3: TGTGCCAGCAGCCCCCGCAGGCTCTCTGGGGCCAACGTCCTGACTTTC. The V gene is TRBV7-3, the J gene TRBJ2-6, with D uncertain. The CDR3 spans 16 residues. V lost 5 bases and J lost 0, with 11 bases in between. The germline V gene has CDR1 SGHTA and CDR2 FQGTGA.

The chain carries TRBV5-4 and TRBJ2-2; 14 bases agree with TRBD2. Germline V gives CDR1 SGHNT, CDR2 YYREEE (reference sequence). Trimming took 1 base from V and 8 from J; bases not matched to a gene: 7. The CDR3 runs 17 residues. For the CDR3, the DNA is TGTGCCAGCAGCTTGAAAATGACTAGCGGGAGGGGAGGGGAGCTGTTTTTT. Amino acid sequence: CASSLKMTSGRGGELFF.

This clone occurred a few times. V gene TRBV7-3 combines with J gene TRBJ2-6; weak D call: TRBD1 (5 bases). Trimming removed 6 bases from V and 0 bases from J, with 18 bases in between. The CDR3 spans 18 residues. Germline assignment: CDR1 SGHTA and CDR2 FQGTGA. CDR3 region: CASSLQVSPYSGANVLTF. DNA for the CDR3: TGTGCCAGCAGTTTACAGGTGTCCCCTTACTCTGGGGCCAACGTCCTGACTTTC.

The V call is TRBV9, the J call TRBJ1-6, with D tentatively TRBD1 (6 bases). The CDR3 spans 15 residues. V lost 6 bases and J 7 bases, leaving 17 bases between the germline ends. Germline values: CDR1 SGDLS, CDR2 YYNGEE. The CDR3 DNA reads TGTGCCAGCAACGAACAGGGATATCCCAATTCACCCCTCCACTTT. This sequence encodes CASNEQGYPNSPLHF.

The chain joins TRBV7-9 to TRBJ2-1, with 12 bases identical to TRBD2. The V segment lost 8 bases and the J segment 8 bases; nucleotides outside the gene matches: 7. From germline, CDR1 is SEHNR and CDR2 FQNEAQ (reference sequence). The CDR3 consists of 14 residues. The CDR3 protein is CASDRGLAGYEQFF. DNA of the CDR3: TGTGCCAGCGACCGGGGACTAGCGGGTTATGAGCAGTTCTTC.

V and J are TRBV30 and TRBJ2-2; the D gene is possibly TRBD1 (5 bases). Germline V gene sequence: CDR1 GTSNPN, CDR2 SVGIG (reference sequence). The CDR3 has 13 amino acids. V lost 1 base to trimming and J lost 3 bases, with 6 bases between them. The CDR3 protein is CAWSGQYTGELFF. The CDR3 nucleotides read TGTGCCTGGAGTGGACAGTACACCGGGGAGCTGTTTTTT.

This chain links TRBV7-2 with TRBJ2-3; D might be TRBD1 (6 bases). The V end was cut by 5 bases, the J end by 0 bases, with 15 bases between. Germline V gene data show CDR1 as SGHTA and CDR2 as FQGNSA. The CDR3 covers 16 residues. The CDR3 spells CASSNGQILSTDTQYF. CDR3 DNA: TGTGCCAGCAGCAACGGACAGATCTTGAGCACAGATACGCAGTATTTT.

The chain recombines TRBV4-1 with TRBJ2-3; possibly TRBD2 for D (6 bases). Trimming left V 2 bases short and J 4 bases short, with 13 bases between. CDR1 MGHRA and CDR2 YSYEKL come from the germline V gene. CDR3 length equals 15 residues. The CDR3 DNA follows: TGCGCCAGCAGCCAATATATCCCGGGGGCAGATACGCAGTATTTT. Its translation is CASSQYIPGADTQYF.

The chain joins TRBV30 to TRBJ2-7; D may be TRBD2 (5 bases). The CDR3 has 13 residues. Germline V lookup: CDR1 GTSNPN, CDR2 SVGIG (reference sequence). V gave up 0 bases and J gave up 3 bases, with 9 bases separating them. The CDR3 bases are TGTGCCTGGAGTGTACGGGGAGTCTACGAGCAGTACTTC. It is translated as CAWSVRGVYEQYF.

This chain connects TRBV18 to TRBJ1-2; a possible D gene is TRBD1 (5 bases). Germline CDR1 is KGHSH and CDR2 is LQKENI. V was clipped by 1 base and J by 0 bases, with 12 bases between them. This CDR3 is 16 amino acids long. This CDR3 is CASSPLLDTTNYGYTF. The CDR3 nucleotides read TGTGCCAGCTCACCACTCCTGGACACTACTAACTATGGCTACACCTTC.

The rearrangement joins TRBV13 to TRBJ2-7; 7 bases match TRBD2. This CDR3 region has 15 residues. J lost 1 base, V lost 6 bases, and 9 bases had no gene match. Germline V gives CDR1 PRHDT, CDR2 FYEKMQ (reference sequence). Written as DNA, the CDR3 is TGTGCCAGCAGTGCCCTCGGCGGGGGTTCCTACGAGCAGTACTTC. Its protein is CASSALGGGSYEQYF.

The table lists this clone with a count of one. A read error may account for a junction end that differs from germline. The chain combines TRBV7-7 with TRBJ2-6, with 9 positions matching TRBD1. CDR3 length: 18 residues. Per the germline V gene, CDR1 is SSHAT and CDR2 is FNYEAQ (reference sequence). The CDR3 here is CASSLRGDRALGANVLTF. The CDR3 DNA reads TGTGCTAGCAGCTTGCGAGGGGACAGGGCGCTCGGGGCCAACGTCCTGACTTTC.

The V call is TRBV5-5, the J call TRBJ1-3, with 8 bases matching TRBD1. Germline V CDR1 and CDR2: SGHKS, YYEKEE (reference sequence). Unmatched junction bases numbered 5, after V lost 4 bases and J lost 2 bases. The CDR3 is 15 residues long. The CDR3 nucleotides read TGTGCCAGCAGCAACGGGGGACAGGCTGGAAACACCATATATTTT. Its protein is CASSNGGQAGNTIYF. The full variable domain, with the rest looked up from reference TRBV5-5 and TRBJ1-3, is DAGVTQSPTHLIKTRGQQVTLRCSPISGHKSVSWYQQVLGQGPQFIFQYYEKEERGRGNFPDRFSARQFPNYSSELNVNALLLGDSALYLCASSNGGQAGNTIYFGEGSWLTVV.

V usage is TRBV5-1 and J usage is TRBJ2-5, with D possibly TRBD2 on 6 matching bases. CDR1 and CDR2 from the germline V gene are SGHRS and YFSETQ. The CDR3 has 15 amino acids. The V end lost 0 bases, the J end lost 1 base, and 10 bases lay between the germline ends. The CDR3 loop is CASSLEAGPQETQYF. The DNA of the CDR3 is TGCGCCAGCAGCTTGGAGGCGGGGCCCCAAGAGACCCAGTACTTC.

The rearrangement joins TRBV7-9 to TRBJ1-2, with D perhaps matching TRBD1 (6 bases). Germline CDR1 and CDR2: SEHNR and FQNEAQ (reference sequence). This CDR3 spans 14 amino acids. Trimming stripped 5 bases from V and 8 bases from J, with 18 bases between. The CDR3 region has the DNA TGTGCCAGCAGCCGGAGGACCAGGGGTGAGGGCTACACCTTC. Its protein product is CASSRRTRGEGYTF.

The chain joins TRBV7-2 to TRBJ1-1, with TRBD1 matching over 8 bases. CDR3 size: 13 residues. V lost 0 bases, J lost 11 bases, and 5 bases stayed unmatched. In germline, CDR1 is SGHTA, CDR2 FQGNSA. The CDR3 sequence is CASSLANQGAAFF. In nucleotides, the CDR3 is TGTGCCAGCAGCTTAGCGAATCAGGGGGCGGCTTTCTTT.

The genes are TRBV11-2 and TRBJ2-3; D is undetermined. The ends were cut back, 3 bases at V and 3 bases at J, with 7 bases in the middle. The CDR3 has 13 residues. Germline CDR1 reads SGHAT; CDR2 reads FQNNGV. The CDR3 DNA reads TGTGCCAGCAGCTTCGGTCCGACAGATACGCAGTATTTT. Residues: CASSFGPTDTQYF.

The V call is TRBV7-2, the J call TRBJ1-5, with TRBD1 matching 8 bases. Germline trimming cut 4 bases from V and 0 bases from J; bases unmatched to any gene: 2. CDR1 and CDR2 (germline): SGHTA, FQGNSA. This CDR3 has 15 amino acids. CDR3 nucleotides: TGTGCCAGCAGCTGGACAGGGTCTAGCAATCAGCCCCAGCATTTT. Protein: CASSWTGSSNQPQHF. Using reference TRBV7-2 and TRBJ1-5 for the parts outside the CDR3, the full variable domain is GAGVSQSPSNKVTEKGKDVELRCDPISGHTALYWYRQSLGQGLEFLIYFQGNSAPDKSGLPSDRFSAERTGGSVSTLTIQRTQQEDSAVYLCASSWTGSSNQPQHFGDGTRLSIL.

This chain links TRBV27 with TRBJ2-3; TRBD2 aligns across 10 bases. J gave up 4 bases and V 0 bases, and 4 bases lay outside the gene matches. CDR3 length: 16 residues. Germline CDR1 MNHEY, CDR2 SMNVEV (reference sequence). The CDR3 sequence: CASSLSSSGSPDTQYF. The DNA for the CDR3 is TGTGCCAGCAGTTTATCGTCTAGCGGGAGCCCAGATACGCAGTATTTT.

The V call is TRBV7-3, the J call TRBJ1-1; D remains ambiguous. Trimming cost V 2 bases and J 5 bases, with 9 bases left between them. CDR1 is SGHTA, CDR2 FQGTGA, per germline. The CDR3 covers 13 residues. In DNA form, the CDR3 reads TGTGCCAGCAGCTTATTCGGAGGGACTGAAGCTTTCTTT. Translating gives CASSLFGGTEAFF.

V is TRBV9 and J is TRBJ2-1, with D maybe TRBD2 (7 bases). Trimming shortened V by 0 bases and J by 5 bases, and 12 bases separated the two germline ends. The CDR3 is made up of 15 amino acids. Germline values: CDR1 SGDLS, CDR2 YYNGEE. The CDR3 region has the DNA TGTGCCAGCAGCGTAGCGTGGGGGGGCCACAATGAGCAGTTCTTC. This sequence encodes CASSVAWGGHNEQFF. Together with reference TRBV9 and TRBJ2-1, the CDR3 gives the full variable domain: DSGVTQTPKHLITATGQRVTLRCSPRSGDLSVYWYQQSLDQGLQFLIQYYNGEERAKGNILERFSAQQFPDLHSELNLSSLELGDSALYFCASSVAWGGHNEQFFGPGTRLTVL.

This clone was recorded only once. J is TRBJ2-7 and V is TRBV5-1; no definite D call. The germline CDR1 and CDR2 sequences are SGHRS and YFSETQ. The CDR3 is 16 amino acids. The V end was cut by 0 bases, the J end by 0 bases, with 13 bases between. The chain's CDR3 is CASSLDLRDNSYEQYF. The CDR3 bases are TGCGCCAGCAGCTTGGACCTTCGTGACAACTCCTACGAGCAGTACTTC.

The J gene is TRBJ1-5, the V gene TRBV19, with D tentatively TRBD1 (6 bases). Germline lookup yields CDR1 LNHDA and CDR2 SQIVND (reference sequence). This CDR3 region has 13 residues. The V and J ends lost 3 bases and 4 bases respectively, with 7 bases between them. CDR3 protein: CASSMRGNQPQHF. As DNA, the CDR3 is TGTGCCAGTAGTATGAGGGGGAATCAGCCCCAGCATTTT. Combining the CDR3 with reference TRBV19 and TRBJ1-5 gives the whole variable domain DGGITQSPKYLFRKEGQNVTLSCEQNLNHDAMYWYRQDPGQGLRLIYYSQIVNDFQKGDIAEGYSVSREKKESFPLTVTSAQKNPTAFYLCASSMRGNQPQHFGDGTRLSIL.

Concerning this clone itself: Other DNA sequences from this sample encode an identical CDR3 as well. This chain uses TRBV19 with TRBJ1-5; D is unresolved. Deletions cut 6 bases from V and 4 bases from J, with 10 bases between. Germline V lookup: CDR1 LNHDA, CDR2 SQIVND (reference sequence). The CDR3 has 13 residues. CDR3 bases: TGTGCCAGTAGCACCGGGTATAATCAGCCCCAGCATTTT. Translated, it gives CASSTGYNQPQHF.

This chain connects TRBV28 to TRBJ2-7; TRBD1 might be the D (5 bases). V lost 1 base, J lost 0 bases, and 10 bases lay in between. Germline V CDR1 and CDR2: MDHEN, SYDVKM. This CDR3 is 15 amino acids long. CDR3 protein: CASSLFPGISYEQYF. The CDR3 coding sequence is TGTGCCAGCAGTTTATTCCCAGGGATCTCCTACGAGCAGTACTTC.

This clone was picked up one time. The chain has TRBV6-5 and TRBJ2-5; 10 bases line up with TRBD1. Trimming took 0 bases from V and 6 from J; bases not matched to a gene: 4. The CDR3 loop spans 15 amino acids. Germline values: CDR1 MNHEY, CDR2 SVGAGI. CDR3 sequence: CASSYSTGGSQTQYF. CDR3 bases: TGTGCCAGCAGTTACTCGACAGGGGGCAGCCAGACCCAGTACTTC.